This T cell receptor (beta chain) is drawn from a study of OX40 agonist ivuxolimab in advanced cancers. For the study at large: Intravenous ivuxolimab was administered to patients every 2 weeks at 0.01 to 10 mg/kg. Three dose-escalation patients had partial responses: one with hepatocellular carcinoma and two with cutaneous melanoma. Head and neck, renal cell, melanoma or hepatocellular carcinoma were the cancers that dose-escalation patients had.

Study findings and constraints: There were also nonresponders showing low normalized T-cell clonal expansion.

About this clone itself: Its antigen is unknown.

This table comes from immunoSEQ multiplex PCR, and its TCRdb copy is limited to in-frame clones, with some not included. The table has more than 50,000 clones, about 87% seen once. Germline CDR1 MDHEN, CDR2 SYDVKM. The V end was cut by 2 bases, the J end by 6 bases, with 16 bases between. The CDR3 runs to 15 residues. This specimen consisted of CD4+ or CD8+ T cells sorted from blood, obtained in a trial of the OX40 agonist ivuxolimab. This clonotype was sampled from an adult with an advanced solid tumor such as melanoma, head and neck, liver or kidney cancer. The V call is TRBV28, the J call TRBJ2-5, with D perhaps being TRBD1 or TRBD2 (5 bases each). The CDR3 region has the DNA TGTGCCAGCAGTTTACTGGGGGACGTGGAGAAGACCCAGTACTTC. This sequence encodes CASSLLGDVEKTQYF. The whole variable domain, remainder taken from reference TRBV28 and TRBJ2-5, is DVKVTQSSRYLVKRTGEKVFLECVQDMDHENMFWYRQDPGLGLRLIYFSYDVKMKEKGDIPEGYSVSREKKERFSLILESASTNQTSMYLCASSLLGDVEKTQYFGPGTRLLVL.